The sequence of this TCR beta chain was determined in a study of neurological immune-mediated disorders. Overall study results and limits: When repertoires were grouped phylogenetically, those of 18 of 34 multiple sclerosis patients fell into one related-CDR3 cluster, a possible signature.

Germline lookup yields CDR1 SGHVS and CDR2 FNYEAQ. Trimming stripped 2 bases from V and 6 bases from J, with 14 bases between. This CDR3 region has 14 residues. The cDNA was produced through 5'RACE with 10-nucleotide random UMIs. TCRdb redid the calling of the 5' RACE reads with MiXCR, one entry per CDR3 protein. The data show some 65,000 distinct CDR3 sequences, approximately 3.7% seen once. This clonotype was counted many times. Antigen unknown. This chain joins TRBV7-6 and TRBJ2-7; D may match TRBD1 or TRBD2 (7 bases each). Sequenced sample: PBMCs. The TCR comes from a man aged 50-59 years with multiple sclerosis. CDR3 in amino acids: CASSLRQGGREQYF. CDR3 nucleotide sequence: TGTGCCAGCAGCTTACGACAGGGAGGGCGCGAGCAGTACTTC.